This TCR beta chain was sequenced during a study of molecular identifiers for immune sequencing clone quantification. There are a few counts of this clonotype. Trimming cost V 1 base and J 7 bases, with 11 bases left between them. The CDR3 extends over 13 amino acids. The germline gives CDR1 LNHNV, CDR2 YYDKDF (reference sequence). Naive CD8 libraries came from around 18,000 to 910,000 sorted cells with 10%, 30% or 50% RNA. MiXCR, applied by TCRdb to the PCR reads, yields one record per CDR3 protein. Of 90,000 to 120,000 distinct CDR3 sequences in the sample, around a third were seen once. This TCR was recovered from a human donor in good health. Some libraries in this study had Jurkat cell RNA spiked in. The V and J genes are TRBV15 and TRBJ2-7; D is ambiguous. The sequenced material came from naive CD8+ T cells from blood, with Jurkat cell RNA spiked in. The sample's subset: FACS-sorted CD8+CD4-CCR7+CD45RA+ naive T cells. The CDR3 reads CATSRVNNEEQYF. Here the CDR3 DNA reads TGTGCCACCAGCAGAGTAAACAACGAGGAGCAGTACTTC.